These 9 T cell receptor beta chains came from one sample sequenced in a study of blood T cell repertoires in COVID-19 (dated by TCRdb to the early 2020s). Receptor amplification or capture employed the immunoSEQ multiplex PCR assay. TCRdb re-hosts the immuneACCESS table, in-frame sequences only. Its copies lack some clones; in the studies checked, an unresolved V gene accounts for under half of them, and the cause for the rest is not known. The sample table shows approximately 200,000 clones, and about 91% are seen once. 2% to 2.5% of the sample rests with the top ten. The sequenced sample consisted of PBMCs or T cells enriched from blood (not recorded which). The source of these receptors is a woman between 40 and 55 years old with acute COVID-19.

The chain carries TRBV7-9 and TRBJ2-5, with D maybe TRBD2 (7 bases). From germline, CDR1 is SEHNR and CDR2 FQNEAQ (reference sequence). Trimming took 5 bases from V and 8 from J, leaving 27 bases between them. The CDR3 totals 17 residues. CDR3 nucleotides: TGTGCCAGCAGCCCGGGGGCGGGACGGGGGGCCATTGGAACCCAGTACTTC. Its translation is CASSPGAGRGAIGTQYF.

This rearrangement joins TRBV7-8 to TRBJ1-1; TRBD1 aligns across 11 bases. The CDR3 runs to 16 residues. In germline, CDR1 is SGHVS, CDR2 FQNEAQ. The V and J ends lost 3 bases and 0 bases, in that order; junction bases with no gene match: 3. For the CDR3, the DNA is TGTGCCAGCAGCTTGGGGACAGGGGGGATGAACACTGAAGCTTTCTTT. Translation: CASSLGTGGMNTEAFF.

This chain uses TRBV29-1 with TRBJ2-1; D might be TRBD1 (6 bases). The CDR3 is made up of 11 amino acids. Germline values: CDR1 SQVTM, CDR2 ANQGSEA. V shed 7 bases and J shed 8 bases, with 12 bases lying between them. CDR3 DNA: TGCAGCGGTGCGACAGGTTATGAGCAGTTCTTC. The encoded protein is CSGATGYEQFF.

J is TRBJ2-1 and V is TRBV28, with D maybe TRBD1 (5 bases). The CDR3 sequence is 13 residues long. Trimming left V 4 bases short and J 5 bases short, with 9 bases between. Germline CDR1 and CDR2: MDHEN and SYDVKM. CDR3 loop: CASSYQGHNEQFF. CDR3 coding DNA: TGTGCCAGCAGTTATCAGGGCCACAATGAGCAGTTCTTC.

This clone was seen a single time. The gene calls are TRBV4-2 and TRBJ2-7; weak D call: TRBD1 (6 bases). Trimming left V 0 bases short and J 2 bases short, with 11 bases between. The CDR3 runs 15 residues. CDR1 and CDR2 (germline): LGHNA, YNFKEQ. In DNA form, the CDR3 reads TGTGCCAGCAGCCAAGAGGGGGCAGGTCCCTACGAGCAGTACTTC. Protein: CASSQEGAGPYEQYF.

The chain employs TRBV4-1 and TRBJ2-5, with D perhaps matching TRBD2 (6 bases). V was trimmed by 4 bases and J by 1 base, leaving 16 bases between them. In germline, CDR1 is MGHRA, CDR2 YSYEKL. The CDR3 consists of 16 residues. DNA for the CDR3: TGCGCCAGCAGCCTCAGGGCGGGACTGGGCCAAGAGACCCAGTACTTC. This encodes CASSLRAGLGQETQYF.

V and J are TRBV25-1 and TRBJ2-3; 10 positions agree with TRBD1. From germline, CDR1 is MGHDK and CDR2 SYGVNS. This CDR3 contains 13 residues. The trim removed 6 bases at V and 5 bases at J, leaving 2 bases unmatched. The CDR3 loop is CASRRTGGDTQYF. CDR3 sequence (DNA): TGTGCCAGCAGGAGGACAGGGGGAGATACGCAGTATTTT.

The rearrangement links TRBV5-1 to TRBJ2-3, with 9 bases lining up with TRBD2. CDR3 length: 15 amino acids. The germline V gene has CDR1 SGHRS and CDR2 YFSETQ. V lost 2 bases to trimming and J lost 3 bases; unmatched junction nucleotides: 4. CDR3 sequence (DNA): TGCGCCAGCAGCTTTGGCGGGGGGGCGACAGATACGCAGTATTTT. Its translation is CASSFGGGATDTQYF.

The CDR3 DNA sequence: TGCGCCAGCAGCGGACAGGATCCATACGAGCAGTACTTC. This encodes CASSGQDPYEQYF. This chain joins TRBV5-1 and TRBJ2-7, with TRBD1 matching over 7 bases. Germline V CDR1 and CDR2: SGHRS, YFSETQ. Germline trimming cut 4 bases from V and 4 bases from J; bases unmatched to any gene: 5. The CDR3 contains 13 residues.